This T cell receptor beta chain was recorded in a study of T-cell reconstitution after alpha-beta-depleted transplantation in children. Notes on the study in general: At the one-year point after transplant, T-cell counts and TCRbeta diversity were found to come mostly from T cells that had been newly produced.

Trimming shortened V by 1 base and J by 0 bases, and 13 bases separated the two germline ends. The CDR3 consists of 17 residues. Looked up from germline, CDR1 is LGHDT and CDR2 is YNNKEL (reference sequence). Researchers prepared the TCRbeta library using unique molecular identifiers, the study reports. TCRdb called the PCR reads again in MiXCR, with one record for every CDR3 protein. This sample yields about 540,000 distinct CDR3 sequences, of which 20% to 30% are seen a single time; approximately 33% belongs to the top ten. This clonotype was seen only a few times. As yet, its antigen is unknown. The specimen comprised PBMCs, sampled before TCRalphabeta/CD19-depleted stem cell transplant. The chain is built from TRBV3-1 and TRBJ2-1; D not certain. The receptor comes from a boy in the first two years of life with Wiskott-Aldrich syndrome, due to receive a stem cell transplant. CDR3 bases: TGTGCCAGCAGCCAAGTAATTAGCAACAGCTCCTACAATGAGCAGTTCTTC. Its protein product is CASSQVISNSSYNEQFF.